This entry lists 30 T cell receptor beta chains sequenced from one sample in a study of blood T cell repertoires in COVID-19 (dated by TCRdb to the early 2020s). The library relied on the immunoSEQ multiplex PCR assay. The table comes from immuneACCESS by way of TCRdb, which keeps in-frame sequences with V and J called. Part of the clones is missing from these tables; in studies checked, under half for an unresolved V gene and the rest for unknown reasons. This sample gives a few hundred thousand clones in total; approximately 90% of them show up just once. The ten biggest clones cover approximately 12% of the sample. The source material was peripheral blood. These receptors were taken from a woman aged 55-69 years with acute or convalescent COVID-19.

V usage is TRBV15 and J usage is TRBJ1-1; TRBD1 might be the D (6 bases). The V and J ends lost 3 bases and 0 bases respectively, with 11 bases between them. In germline, CDR1 is LNHNV, CDR2 YYDKDF (reference sequence). The CDR3 sequence is 15 residues long. The CDR3: CATSSRDILNTEAFF. CDR3 bases: TGTGCCACCAGCAGTAGGGACATACTGAACACTGAAGCTTTCTTT. Using reference TRBV15 and TRBJ1-1 for the parts outside the CDR3, the full variable domain is DAMVIQNPRYQVTQFGKPVTLSCSQTLNHNVMYWYQQKSSQAPKLLFHYYDKDFNNEADTPDNFQSRRPNTSFCFLDIRSPGLGDTAMYLCATSSRDILNTEAFFGQGTRLTVV.

The chain combines TRBV7-2 with TRBJ2-1, with a tentative D call TRBD1 (5 bases). The length of the CDR3 is 13 residues. Germline V gene sequence: CDR1 SGHTA, CDR2 FQGNSA. V shed 1 base and J shed 7 bases, with 8 bases lying between them. Written as DNA, the CDR3 is TGTGCCAGCAGCTTAGTGGGGCGTAATGAGCAGTTCTTC. Translated: CASSLVGRNEQFF.

The rearrangement uses TRBV6-5 and TRBJ1-4; no firm D call. V gave up 4 bases and J gave up 0 bases, with 9 bases separating them. Germline V gives CDR1 MNHEY, CDR2 SVGAGI. The CDR3 is 15 amino acids. The CDR3 DNA reads as TGTGCCAGCAGTTCCGTCGGGACAACTAATGAAAAACTGTTTTTT. It encodes CASSSVGTTNEKLFF.

J is TRBJ1-1 and V is TRBV30; D possibly corresponds to TRBD1 (5 bases). The V end was cut by 4 bases, the J end by 5 bases, with 11 bases between. The germline V gene encodes CDR1 GTSNPN and CDR2 SVGIG (reference sequence). The CDR3 covers 12 residues. DNA for the CDR3: TGTGCCTGGACGCGGGGGGGAACTGAAGCTTTCTTT. Encoded protein: CAWTRGGTEAFF.

This chain joins TRBV28 and TRBJ2-4, with D tentatively TRBD1 (5 bases). V was pared by 4 bases and J by 0 bases, with 19 bases between. This CDR3 contains 18 residues. Germline CDR1 and CDR2: MDHEN and SYDVKM. CDR3 protein: CASSYRTNLPLAKNIQYF. The CDR3 DNA follows: TGTGCCAGCAGTTACAGGACGAACCTCCCTCTAGCCAAAAACATTCAGTACTTC.

The chain combines TRBV27 with TRBJ1-1; D gene ambiguous. Per germline, CDR1 MNHEY and CDR2 SMNVEV (reference sequence). The CDR3 consists of 14 residues. Trimming shortened V by 6 bases and J by 4 bases, and 15 bases separated the two germline ends. The chain's CDR3 is CASSIDWRSTEAFF. In DNA form, the CDR3 reads TGTGCCAGCAGCATCGACTGGAGAAGCACTGAAGCTTTCTTT.

V and J are TRBV3-1 (or the pseudogene TRBV3-2) and TRBJ1-1; D is possibly TRBD1 (5 bases). Germline V gene data show CDR1 as LGHDT and CDR2 as YNNKEL (reference sequence). The CDR3 length is 14 residues. Trimming took 1 base from V and 12 from J, leaving 18 bases between them. This CDR3 is CASSQGGLGLASFF. CDR3 DNA sequence: TGTGCCAGCAGCCAAGGGGGACTAGGACTAGCATCTTTCTTT.

Only a few counts were recorded for this clone. This rearrangement joins TRBV12-3 or TRBV12-4 to TRBJ1-2; D remains ambiguous. Trimming stripped 7 bases from V and 8 bases from J, with 17 bases between. The CDR3 consists of 13 residues. This CDR3 is CASISSTGWGYTF. Here the CDR3 DNA reads TGTGCCAGCATCTCTAGCACGGGGTGGGGCTACACCTTC.

The chain carries TRBV7-9 and TRBJ2-5; 7 positions agree with TRBD1. V trimming: 5 bases; J trimming: 5 bases; junction bases outside the gene matches: 8. The CDR3 contains 14 residues. In germline, CDR1 is SEHNR, CDR2 FQNEAQ (reference sequence). The CDR3 coding sequence is TGTGCCAGCAGCCCGGACAGGTCAGGGGAGACCCAGTACTTC. Translated, it gives CASSPDRSGETQYF.

V gene TRBV30 combines with J gene TRBJ2-1; D is perhaps TRBD2 (6 bases). Trimming took off 4 bases at V and 2 bases at J, with 6 bases between the two ends. Germline V lookup: CDR1 GTSNPN, CDR2 SVGIG (reference sequence). The CDR3 is 12 amino acids. In nucleotides, the CDR3 is TGTGCCTGGAAGCGGGCCTACAATGAGCAGTTCTTC. It codes for CAWKRAYNEQFF. Full variable domain (rest looked up from reference TRBV30 and TRBJ2-1): SQTIHQWPATLVQPVGSPLSLECTVEGTSNPNLYWYRQAAGRGLQLLFYSVGIGQISSEVPQNLSASRPQDRQFILSSKKLLLSDSGFYLCAWKRAYNEQFFGPGTRLTVL.

This chain connects TRBV14 to TRBJ1-6; D not certain. Per the germline V gene, CDR1 is SGHDN and CDR2 is FVKESK. The ends were cut back, 0 bases at V and 5 bases at J, with 11 bases in the middle. This CDR3 spans 16 amino acids. CDR3 nucleotides: TGTGCCAGCAGCCAAGAAGTGCCGAGTCATAATTCACCCCTCCACTTT. It translates to CASSQEVPSHNSPLHF.

This chain joins TRBV28 and TRBJ2-7; the D gene is possibly TRBD1 (6 bases). The V gene's germline CDR1 is MDHEN and CDR2 SYDVKM. The CDR3 has 12 residues. V was clipped by 2 bases and J by 4 bases, with 6 bases between them. For the CDR3, the DNA is TGTGCCAGCAGTTTACAGGGGTACGAGCAGTACTTC. Amino acids: CASSLQGYEQYF.

The gene calls are TRBV27 and TRBJ1-6, with 7 nucleotides matching TRBD1. The length of the CDR3 is 15 residues. V shed 5 bases, J shed 9 bases, and the junction held 10 bases outside the gene matches. Germline V gene lookup returns CDR1 MNHEY and CDR2 SMNVEV (reference sequence). The CDR3 spells CASSLQGNRGSPLHF. CDR3 DNA sequence: TGTGCCAGCAGTCTTCAGGGGAACAGGGGTTCACCCCTCCACTTT.

The rearrangement joins TRBV21-1 to TRBJ1-6; the D call of TRBD1 is as the table states it, not checked on the DNA. TRBV21-1 is a recognized pseudogene. The length of the CDR3 is 19 residues. The CDR3 DNA reads TGTGCCAGCAGCAATCCTAACGGACCAGGGCGATGGTCATTGTCACCCCTCCACTTT. This translates into CASSNPNGPGRWSLSPLHF.

This sequence joins TRBV4-1 and TRBJ2-5; 8 bases line up with TRBD1. Germline CDR1 is MGHRA and CDR2 is YSYEKL. The length of the CDR3 is 13 residues. V lost 4 bases, J lost 4 bases, and 2 bases stayed unmatched. CDR3 DNA sequence: TGCGCCAGCAGCCGGGGACAGGTAGAGACCCAGTACTTC. The encoded protein is CASSRGQVETQYF.

J is TRBJ1-4 and V is TRBV3-1 (or the pseudogene TRBV3-2), with a possible D match to TRBD1 (6 bases). Trimming took 4 bases from V and 4 from J, leaving 13 bases between them. The CDR3 spans 15 residues. In germline, CDR1 is LGHDT, CDR2 YNNKEL (reference sequence). The CDR3 sequence: CASSRRTDHNEKLFF. The CDR3 nucleotides read TGTGCCAGCAGCCGCCGGACAGACCATAATGAAAAACTGTTTTTT.

The CDR3 loop reads CASRGRGQNTEAFF. The CDR3 nucleotides are TGTGCCAGCAGGGGGCGTGGGCAGAACACTGAAGCTTTCTTT. V gene TRBV7-9 combines with J gene TRBJ1-1, with a possible D match to TRBD1 (5 bases). CDR3 size: 14 residues. The ends were cut back, 6 bases at V and 1 base at J, with 12 bases in the middle. The germline V gene encodes CDR1 SEHNR and CDR2 FQNEAQ (reference sequence).

The chain carries TRBV7-2 and TRBJ1-3, with 9 bases aligning to TRBD1. CDR1 and CDR2 from the germline V gene are SGHTA and FQGNSA. The CDR3 loop spans 14 amino acids. After removal of 8 bases from V and 1 base from J, the junction contained 3 bases not matched to a gene. CDR3 in amino acids: CASRGQGSGNTIYF. CDR3 nucleotide sequence: TGTGCCAGCCGGGGACAGGGTTCTGGAAACACCATATATTTT.

The chain employs TRBV29-1 and TRBJ1-2; unclear D gene. In germline, CDR1 is SQVTM, CDR2 ANQGSEA. V lost 0 bases, J lost 7 bases, and 12 bases lay in between. The CDR3 has 13 amino acids. The CDR3: CSVEDLLLAGYTF. CDR3 sequence (DNA): TGCAGCGTTGAAGATCTCTTACTAGCTGGCTACACCTTC.

CDR3 DNA: TGTGCCAGCAAACTGGCGCGGGAACAGCCCCAGCATTTT. Translation: CASKLAREQPQHF. The rearrangement joins TRBV5-4 to TRBJ1-5, with D unresolved. Germline V CDR1 and CDR2: SGHNT, YYREEE (reference sequence). This CDR3 contains 13 residues. V dropped 6 bases and J dropped 7 bases, with 14 bases sitting between them.

This clone was observed a single time. V is TRBV20-1 and J is TRBJ1-1, with D unclear. In germline, CDR1 is DFQATT, CDR2 SNEGSKA (reference sequence). The CDR3 extends over 10 amino acids. V lost 7 bases and J 1 base, leaving 4 bases between the germline ends. Written as DNA, the CDR3 is TGCAGTGGAGAGAACACTGAAGCTTTCTTT. Amino acids: CSGENTEAFF.

J is TRBJ1-4 and V is TRBV5-1; 8 bases are shared with TRBD1. The length of the CDR3 is 14 residues. Germline lookup yields CDR1 SGHRS and CDR2 YFSETQ. The V and J ends lost 5 bases and 7 bases, in that order; junction bases with no gene match: 7. CDR3 in amino acids: CASRSGTGFEKLFF. The DNA of the CDR3 is TGCGCCAGCAGGTCCGGGACAGGCTTTGAAAAACTGTTTTTT.

This clone was recorded once. The genes are TRBV9 and TRBJ2-2; 9 bases map to TRBD2. V lost 1 base and J lost 6; bases outside the gene matches: 7. This CDR3 has 16 residues. The germline V gene encodes CDR1 SGDLS and CDR2 YYNGEE. The DNA of the CDR3 is TGTGCCAGCAGCGTAAGTGGCGGGAGGGCCGCCGGGGAGCTGTTTTTT. As protein: CASSVSGGRAAGELFF.

V and J are TRBV9 and TRBJ1-2, with 7 bases that match TRBD1. The CDR3 is made up of 14 amino acids. V shed 4 bases and J 4 bases; nucleotides not matched to a gene: 7. CDR1 is SGDLS and CDR2 is YYNGEE in the germline V gene. This chain's CDR3 is CASSPETGFYGYTF. The DNA for the CDR3 is TGTGCCAGCAGCCCGGAGACAGGGTTCTATGGCTACACCTTC.

CDR3 in DNA: TGTGCCAGCAGTGTGACTAGCGGGGGAGACCTCACCGGGGAGCTGTTTTTT. This translates into CASSVTSGGDLTGELFF. The rearrangement uses TRBV6-4 and TRBJ2-2; 12 nucleotides align to TRBD2. The CDR3 sequence is 17 residues long. Germline values: CDR1 MRHNA, CDR2 SNTAGT. The junction had 7 bases not matched to a gene; V was cut back by 4 bases and J by 4 bases.

The gene calls are TRBV29-1 and TRBJ1-1; unclear D gene. This CDR3 spans 12 amino acids. The germline V gene encodes CDR1 SQVTM and CDR2 ANQGSEA. The V end was cut by 5 bases, the J end by 0 bases, with 7 bases between. CDR3 in DNA: TGCAGCGTTCGCCGGGTGAACACTGAAGCTTTCTTT. It codes for CSVRRVNTEAFF.

This clone was seen a single time. The rearrangement links TRBV5-1 to TRBJ1-4; tentative D call: TRBD1 (5 bases). Germline CDR1 SGHRS, CDR2 YFSETQ. The V and J ends lost 4 bases and 7 bases respectively, with 14 bases between them. The CDR3 is 14 residues long. DNA for the CDR3: TGCGCCAGCAGCCCTCGGGGGGAAGGTGAAAAACTGTTTTTT. Protein: CASSPRGEGEKLFF.

The V call is TRBV6-5, the J call TRBJ2-1, with D tentatively TRBD1 (6 bases). The CDR3 is made up of 15 amino acids. V lost 5 bases, J lost 1 base, and 12 bases lay in between. The V gene's germline CDR1 is MNHEY and CDR2 SVGAGI. Written as DNA, the CDR3 is TGTGCCAGCAGTCAACAGGGTGAGTCCTACAATGAGCAGTTCTTC. It is translated as CASSQQGESYNEQFF.

The chain recombines TRBV21-1 with TRBJ2-3; the table names TRBD2, a call not compared with the DNA. TRBV21-1 is described as a pseudogene. This CDR3 has 17 amino acids. The CDR3: CASTGGSAGLITDTQYF. In DNA, the CDR3 is TGTGCCAGCACCGGGGGGAGTGCAGGGTTAATCACAGATACGCAGTATTTT.

The chain carries TRBV7-8 and TRBJ1-2; tentative D call: TRBD1 (5 bases). CDR1 is SGHVS, CDR2 FQNEAQ, per germline. Trimming took 5 bases from V and 8 from J, leaving 21 bases between them. This CDR3 contains 15 residues. The DNA of the CDR3 is TGTGCCAGCAGCCCCGGATTATTAGGGGTAGGAGGCTACACCTTC. It is translated as CASSPGLLGVGGYTF.